What follows is one T cell receptor beta chain and its context. V shed 5 bases and J shed 0 bases, with 12 bases lying between them. This CDR3 has 15 residues. Per the germline V gene, CDR1 is SGHRS and CDR2 is YFSETQ. The data stem from a study of blood T cell repertoires in COVID-19. TCRdb's table, derived via immunoSEQ multiplex PCR, lists solely in-frame clones and lacks some. The sample lists about 120,000 clones; around 91% were seen once. This TCR was recovered from a woman aged 60-75 years with COVID-19, enrolled during active disease. The chain links TRBV5-1 to TRBJ1-3; weak D call: TRBD1 (6 bases). The sample was peripheral blood. CDR3: CASSSGTLSGNTIYF. CDR3 DNA: TGCGCCAGCAGTTCAGGGACACTCTCTGGAAACACCATATATTTT.